Sequencing of this T cell receptor beta chain was carried out in a study of blood T cell repertoires in COVID-19. Trimming pared 4 bases from V and 6 bases from J, leaving 22 bases between. The CDR3 loop spans 17 amino acids. Per germline, CDR1 LGHDT and CDR2 YNNKEL (reference sequence). Profiled with immunoSEQ multiplex PCR; TCRdb holds only in-frame clones, not every one. Of about 170,000 clones listed, roughly 85% are singletons. The chain has TRBV3-1 (or the pseudogene TRBV3-2) and TRBJ2-1; D might be TRBD2 (8 bases). Sequenced material: PBMCs or T cells enriched from blood (not recorded which). The sequence came from a woman aged 50 to 60 who had recovered from COVID-19. The CDR3 coding sequence is TGTGCCAGCAGCCCCCTCTCGGGAGGGGACAGAGTCAATGAGCAGTTCTTC. Protein: CASSPLSGGDRVNEQFF.